This section outlines one T cell receptor (beta chain) sequence together with its context. This CDR3 has 15 amino acids. Trimming cost V 1 base and J 6 bases, with 10 bases left between them. From germline, CDR1 is SGHVS and CDR2 FQNEAQ. The record originates from a study of T cells after yellow fever vaccination. A universal primer site and UMIs were added as TCR cDNA was made by 5'RACE template switching. TCRdb analysed the 5' RACE reads with MiXCR anew, one entry per CDR3 protein. Altogether over 300,000 distinct CDR3 sequences are present, approximately 4% being singletons, with the ten largest covering around 24%.

This sequence originates from a man aged 18 to 29 who received the YFV17D yellow fever vaccine. Material: PBMCs, obtained 5 days after the yellow fever booster vaccination. The chain joins TRBV7-8 to TRBJ1-6; D is perhaps TRBD1 (6 bases). The CDR3 coding sequence is TGTGCCAGCAGCTTAGACAGGGCGAGTAATTCACCCCTCCACTTT. Protein: CASSLDRASNSPLHF.